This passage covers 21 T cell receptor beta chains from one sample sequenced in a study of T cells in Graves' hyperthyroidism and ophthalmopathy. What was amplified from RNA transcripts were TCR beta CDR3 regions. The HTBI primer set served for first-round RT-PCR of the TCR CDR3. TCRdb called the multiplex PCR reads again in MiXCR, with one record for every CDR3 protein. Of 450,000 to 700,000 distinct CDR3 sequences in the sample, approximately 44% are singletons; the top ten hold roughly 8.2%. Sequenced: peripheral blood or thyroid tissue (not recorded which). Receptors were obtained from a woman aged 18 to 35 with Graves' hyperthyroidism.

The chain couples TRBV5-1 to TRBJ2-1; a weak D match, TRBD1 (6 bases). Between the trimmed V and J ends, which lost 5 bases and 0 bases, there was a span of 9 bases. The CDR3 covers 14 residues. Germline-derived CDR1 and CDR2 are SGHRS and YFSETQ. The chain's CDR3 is CASRDSSSYNEQFF. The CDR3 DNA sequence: TGCGCCAGCAGGGACAGTAGCTCCTACAATGAGCAGTTCTTC.

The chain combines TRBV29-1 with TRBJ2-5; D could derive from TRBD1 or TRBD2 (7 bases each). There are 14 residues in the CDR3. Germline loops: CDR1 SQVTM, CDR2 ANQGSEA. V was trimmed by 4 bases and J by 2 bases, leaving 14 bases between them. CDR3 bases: TGCAGCGTTGCCCGGGGGGACAGACAAGAGACCCAGTACTTC. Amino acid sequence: CSVARGDRQETQYF.

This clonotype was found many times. CDR3 in DNA: TGTGCCAGCAGGAACACCGGGGAGCTGTTTTTT. Translation gives CASRNTGELFF. The rearrangement uses TRBV7-9 and TRBJ2-2, with no clear D. Germline V gene data show CDR1 as SEHNR and CDR2 as FQNEAQ (reference sequence). The CDR3 has 11 residues. V was trimmed by 6 bases and J by 1 base, leaving 0 bases between them.

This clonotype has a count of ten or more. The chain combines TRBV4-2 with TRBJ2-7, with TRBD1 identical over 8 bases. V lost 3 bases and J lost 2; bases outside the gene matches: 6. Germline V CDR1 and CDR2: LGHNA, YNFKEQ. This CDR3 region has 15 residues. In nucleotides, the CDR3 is TGTGCCAGCAGCCAGGAGACAGGGGATACCTACGAGCAGTACTTC. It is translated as CASSQETGDTYEQYF.

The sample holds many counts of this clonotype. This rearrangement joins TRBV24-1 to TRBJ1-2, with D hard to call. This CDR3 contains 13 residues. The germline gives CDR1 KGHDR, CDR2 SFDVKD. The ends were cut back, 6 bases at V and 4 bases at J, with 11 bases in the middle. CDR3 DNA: TGTGCCACCAGTCCCCCGGGATCCTATGGCTACACCTTC. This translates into CATSPPGSYGYTF.

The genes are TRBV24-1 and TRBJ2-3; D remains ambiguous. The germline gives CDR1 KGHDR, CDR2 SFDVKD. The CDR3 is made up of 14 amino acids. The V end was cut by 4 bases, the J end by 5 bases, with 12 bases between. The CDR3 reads CATSDPFPGDTQYF. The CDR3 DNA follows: TGTGCCACCAGTGACCCCTTCCCCGGAGATACGCAGTATTTT.

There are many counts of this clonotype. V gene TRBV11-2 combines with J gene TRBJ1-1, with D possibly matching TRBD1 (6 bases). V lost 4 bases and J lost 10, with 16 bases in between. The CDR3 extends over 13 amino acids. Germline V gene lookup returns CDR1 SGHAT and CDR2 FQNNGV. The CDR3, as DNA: TGTGCCAGCAGCTCCATCTCAGGGGTTGGAGCTTTCTTT. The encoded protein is CASSSISGVGAFF. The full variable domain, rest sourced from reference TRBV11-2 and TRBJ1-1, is EAGVAQSPRYKIIEKRQSVAFWCNPISGHATLYWYQQILGQGPKLLIQFQNNGVVDDSQLPKDRFSAERLKGVDSTLKIQPAKLEDSAVYLCASSSISGVGAFFGQGTRLTVV.

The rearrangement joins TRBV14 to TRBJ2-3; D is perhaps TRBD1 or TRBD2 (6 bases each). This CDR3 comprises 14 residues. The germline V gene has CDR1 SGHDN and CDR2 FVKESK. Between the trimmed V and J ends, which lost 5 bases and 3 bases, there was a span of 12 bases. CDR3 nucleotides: TGTGCCAGCAGCTTCGGAGGGACAACAGATACGCAGTATTTT. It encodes CASSFGGTTDTQYF.

CDR3 sequence: CASSEQGLNTEAFF. CDR3 in DNA: TGCGCCAGCAGTGAACAGGGGTTGAACACTGAAGCTTTCTTT. The chain combines TRBV10-1 with TRBJ1-1, with TRBD1 identical over 7 bases. V shed 3 bases, J shed 0 bases, and the junction held 1 base outside the gene matches. Germline V gene sequence: CDR1 WNHNN, CDR2 SYGVQD (reference sequence). The CDR3 spans 14 residues.

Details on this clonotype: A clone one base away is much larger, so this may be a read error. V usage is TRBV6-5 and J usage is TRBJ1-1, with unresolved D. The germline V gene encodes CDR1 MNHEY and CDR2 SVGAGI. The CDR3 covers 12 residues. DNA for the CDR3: TGTGCCAGCAGTGAGGGAAGAGGGCGGTCTCTCTTT. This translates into CASSEGRGRSLF.

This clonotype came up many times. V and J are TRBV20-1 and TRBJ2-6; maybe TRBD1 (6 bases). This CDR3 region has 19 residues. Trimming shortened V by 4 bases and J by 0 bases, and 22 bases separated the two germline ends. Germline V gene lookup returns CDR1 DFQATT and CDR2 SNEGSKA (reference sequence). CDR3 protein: CSAIDPDSEIYSGANVLTF. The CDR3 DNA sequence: TGCAGTGCTATTGATCCGGACAGCGAGATTTACTCTGGGGCCAACGTCCTGACTTTC.

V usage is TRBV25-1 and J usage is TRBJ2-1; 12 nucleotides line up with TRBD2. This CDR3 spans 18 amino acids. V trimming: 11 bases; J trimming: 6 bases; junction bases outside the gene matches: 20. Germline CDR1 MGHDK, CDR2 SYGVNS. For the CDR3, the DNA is TGTGCCCATCACGGGAGAGCGCTAGCGGGAGGGCCTTTCAATGAGCAGTTCTTC. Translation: CAHHGRALAGGPFNEQFF.

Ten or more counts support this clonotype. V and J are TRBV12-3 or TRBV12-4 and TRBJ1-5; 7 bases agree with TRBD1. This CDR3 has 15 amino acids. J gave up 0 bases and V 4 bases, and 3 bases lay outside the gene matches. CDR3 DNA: TGTGCCAGCAGTTCGGGACAGAATAGCAATCAGCCCCAGCATTTT. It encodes CASSSGQNSNQPQHF.

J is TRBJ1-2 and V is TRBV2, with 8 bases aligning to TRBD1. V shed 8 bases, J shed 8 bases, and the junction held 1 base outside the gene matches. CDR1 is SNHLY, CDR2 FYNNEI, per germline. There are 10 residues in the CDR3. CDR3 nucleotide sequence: TGTGCCAGCCGGGACAGGGGCTACACCTTC. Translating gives CASRDRGYTF. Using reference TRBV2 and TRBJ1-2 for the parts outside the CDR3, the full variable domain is EPEVTQTPSHQVTQMGQEVILRCVPISNHLYFYWYRQILGQKVEFLVSFYNNEISEKSEIFDDQFSVERPDGSNFTLKIRSTKLEDSAMYFCASRDRGYTFGSGTRLTVV.

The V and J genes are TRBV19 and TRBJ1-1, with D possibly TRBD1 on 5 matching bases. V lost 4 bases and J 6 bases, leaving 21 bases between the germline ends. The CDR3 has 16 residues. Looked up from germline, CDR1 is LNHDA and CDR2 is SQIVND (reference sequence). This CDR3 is CASSSRDVGTFAEAFF. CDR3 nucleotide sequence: TGTGCCAGTAGTAGCCGGGACGTGGGGACTTTCGCTGAAGCTTTCTTT.

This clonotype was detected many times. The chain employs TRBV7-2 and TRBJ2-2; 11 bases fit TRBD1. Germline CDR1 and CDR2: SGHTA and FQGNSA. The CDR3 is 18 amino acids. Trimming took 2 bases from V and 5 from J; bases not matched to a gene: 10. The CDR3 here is CASSLSGQGAVETGELFF. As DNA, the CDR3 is TGTGCCAGCAGCTTATCCGGACAGGGGGCAGTAGAAACCGGGGAGCTGTTTTTT.

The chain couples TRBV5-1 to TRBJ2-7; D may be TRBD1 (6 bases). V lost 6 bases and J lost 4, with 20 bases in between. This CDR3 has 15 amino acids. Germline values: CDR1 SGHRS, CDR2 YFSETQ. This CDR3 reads CASTPNRDTSYEQYF. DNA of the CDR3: TGCGCCAGCACCCCTAACCGGGACACCTCTTACGAGCAGTACTTC.

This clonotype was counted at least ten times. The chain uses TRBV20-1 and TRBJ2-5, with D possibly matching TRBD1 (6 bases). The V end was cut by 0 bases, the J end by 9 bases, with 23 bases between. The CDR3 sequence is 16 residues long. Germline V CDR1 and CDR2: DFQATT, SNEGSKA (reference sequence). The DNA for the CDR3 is TGCAGTGCTAGAGACCCATTCTTGGACAGAGGGATAGCCCAGTACTTC. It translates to CSARDPFLDRGIAQYF.

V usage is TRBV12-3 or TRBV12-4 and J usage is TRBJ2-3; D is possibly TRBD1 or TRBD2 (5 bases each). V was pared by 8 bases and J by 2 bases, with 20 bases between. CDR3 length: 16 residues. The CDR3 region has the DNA TGTGCCAGCTCCCGAGGGGAGTCCCTTATCACAGATACGCAGTATTTT. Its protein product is CASSRGESLITDTQYF.

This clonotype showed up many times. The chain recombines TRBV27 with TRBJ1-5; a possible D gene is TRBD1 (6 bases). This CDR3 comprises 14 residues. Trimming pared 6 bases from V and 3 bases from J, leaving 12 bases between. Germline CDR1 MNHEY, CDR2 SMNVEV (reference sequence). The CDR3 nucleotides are TGTGCCAGCAGCTTGACAGGAGTCAATCAGCCCCAGCATTTT. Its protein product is CASSLTGVNQPQHF.

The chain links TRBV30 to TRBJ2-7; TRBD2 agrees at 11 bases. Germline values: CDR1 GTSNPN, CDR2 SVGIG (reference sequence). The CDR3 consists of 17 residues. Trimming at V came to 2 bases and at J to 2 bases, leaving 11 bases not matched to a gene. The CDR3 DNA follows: TGTGCCTGGAGTCTTCCGGGACTAGCGGATCTTACCTACGAGCAGTACTTC. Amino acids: CAWSLPGLADLTYEQYF.